This T cell receptor beta chain appears in the sequencing data of a study of naive and memory T cell subsets (dated 2017 in TCRdb). In terms of the full investigation: An open-source, UMI-based TCR alpha and beta sequencing pipeline was applied to sorted naive and memory peripheral blood T cell subsets. The results of the functional CMV T cell responses matched the IgG serology results in every case. RNA was DNase-treated and reverse transcribed with TCR constant-region primers, mostly using SuperScript III.

Separate amplification of TCR alpha and beta chain libraries was performed from the second PCR step onward. Donor CMV status was determined by IFNgamma production from CD4+ T cells after overnight stimulation of fresh PBMCs with CMV viral lysate. Using Miltenyi beads, CD4 T cells were first positively selected, and CD8 T cells were then positively selected from the CD4-negative fraction. After staining for CD3, CD4, CD8, CD45RA, CD27 and a live/dead dye, cells were sorted on a BD Aria II into four subsets based on CD45RA and CD27. A few healthy volunteers provided blood, and the blood of each volunteer was split into CD4 and CD8 T cells and then into four differentiation subsets. About 130 ml of peripheral blood was collected from each donor, and PBMC were isolated by Ficoll-Paque PLUS density-gradient centrifugation. Sorted cells were lysed in RLT buffer, and RNA was extracted with a Qiagen RNeasy kit and stored at -80°C.

Library preparation used UMI-ligation and nested PCR. The beta constant-region primer was an equimolar mix of two oligonucleotides covering both TRBC1 and TRBC2. Four rounds of PCR were used to amplify ligated cDNA, with nested alpha and beta constant-region primers being used together with the SP2 primer. A single-stranded oligonucleotide containing the SP2 primer and a 12-nucleotide UMI was joined to the 3' end of the cDNA by T4 RNA ligase 1. Incubation of the ligation reaction lasted roughly 20-25 hours at 16 degrees C. PCR2 was typically performed as a SYBR Green qPCR and was stopped at a predetermined threshold so that over-amplification was prevented. Apart from the first purification, every purification step used Agencourt AMPure XP magnetic beads. Libraries were quantified by Qubit and checked on a TapeStation, with a main peak expected near 650 bp. Pooled libraries were sequenced on an Illumina MiSeq using v2 2x251 paired-end kits, and typically roughly 0.9-2.2 million reads were obtained per sample. Each sample was pooled at 4 to 5 nM, and roughly 4.5-7% PhiX was included to help cluster recognition. The study's own analysis went as follows. V and J genes were assigned to Demultiplexor-processed FASTQ reads by Decombinator through tag matching, with a single base-pair mismatch being allowed. UMIs were used by Collapsinator to correct both sequencing errors and frequency errors arising from PCR heterogeneity. TCRs were translated and CDR3s were extracted from the conserved cysteine to the FGXG phenylalanine by CDR3Translator, with non-productive sequences being flagged. Gini, Shannon entropy and inverse Simpson indices were calculated on repertoires subsampled to equal numbers of UMI-defined TCRs. Clonotype abundance distributions were fitted to a power law by maximum likelihood within the linear range. Similar UMI counts, unique TCR numbers and clonal distributions were obtained with the pipeline and with MIGEC on one naive CD8 sample. Repertoires were searched for 7,000 to 7,500 CMV-associated CDR3 sequences compiled from VDJdb and a published dataset. TCRdb ran its own pipeline on the public reads, namely fastp trimming at Q25 and MiXCR clone calling, and kept in-frame beta chains. CDR3 protein sequences are deduplicated, and each keeps its most common genes and DNA. The V and J calls come from TCRdb's annotation, not from the publication. Counted in this sample were around 130,000 distinct CDR3 sequences; around a third of them appeared once. The ten biggest clones cover about 0.85% of the sample.

From cysteine to phenylalanine, the CDR3 is 14 amino acids long. Solely the CDR3 DNA is kept, with 42 bases framed from the first base. Trimming leaves V shorter by 5 bases and J shorter by 5 bases, with the junction holding 9 bases beyond the gene matches. The germline V gene gives CDR1 as SQVTM and CDR2 as ANQGSEA. Broad study findings and their caveats: RNA-based TCR counts may be affected by expression changes linked to T cell activation and differentiation. Each clonotype was defined as a single alpha or beta chain sequence rather than as a paired alpha/beta receptor. The repertoire findings for the naive and memory subsets could not be validated against a ground truth, as none was available. In both CD4 and CD8 cells, a rise in Gini index and a fall in Shannon and inverse Simpson diversity were observed from naive through CM, EM and EMRA. After error correction, only a single occurrence was seen for over 85% of naive TCR sequences, so much steeper abundance distributions were produced than in memory subsets. TCR abundance followed a power law whose exponent differed between naive and memory subsets but was consistent across the three individuals.

About this clonotype: No cognate antigen has been identified for it. No base-level quality is on record; no much larger clone is a single base apart.

The material sequenced was central memory CD4+ T cells from blood. What the cell subset or site label conveys for this sample: central memory, CD45RA- CD27+. This receptor chain uses TRBV29-1 and TRBJ2-3; a stretch of 8 junction bases matches TRBD2. The clonotype was recovered from a human donor in good health. CDR3 region: CSVRLARLVDTQYF. The nucleotide sequence reads TGCAGCGTTCGACTAGCGAGGCTGGTAGATACGCAGTATTTT.